The 14 T cell receptor beta chains listed next were all sequenced from one sample in a study of CD8+ T cells in alopecia areata. RNA, once extracted, was reverse transcribed into cDNA for use as the sequencing template. TCRdb keeps only in-frame clones here, not all; method: immunoSEQ multiplex PCR. Among about 10,000 clones listed, 50% to 70% were seen once. Lesional scalp punch biopsies and peripheral blood were collected from alopecia areata patients. Sequencing was performed on skin, taken at week 0. The receptors were gathered from a human donor with alopecia areata.

The chain joins TRBV2 to TRBJ1-2; D perhaps matches TRBD1 (5 bases). The CDR3 spans 11 residues. Trimming took 6 bases from V and 5 from J, leaving 7 bases between them. CDR1 is SNHLY, CDR2 FYNNEI, per germline. CDR3 region: CASRGVYGYTF. CDR3 bases: TGTGCCAGCAGGGGGGTTTATGGCTACACCTTC.

V is TRBV6-5 and J is TRBJ2-1; D gene ambiguous. V gave up 6 bases and J gave up 0 bases, with 9 bases separating them. The CDR3 totals 14 residues. Germline V gives CDR1 MNHEY, CDR2 SVGAGI. The CDR3 nucleotides read TGTGCCAGCAGGAGTTTGGGCTCCTACAATGAGCAGTTCTTC. Translation gives CASRSLGSYNEQFF.

This chain connects TRBV28 to TRBJ2-6; 10 bases map to TRBD1. The CDR3 has 17 amino acids. Trimming removed 6 bases from V and 3 bases from J; junction bases left unmatched: 8. CDR1 and CDR2 (germline): MDHEN, SYDVKM. CDR3 DNA sequence: TGTGCCAGCAGGCCGGGACAGGGGAGGGATGGGGCCAACGTCCTGACTTTC. Translating gives CASRPGQGRDGANVLTF.

This clone was picked up a small number of times. The chain employs TRBV2 and TRBJ2-3, with D perhaps TRBD2 (6 bases). Germline V gene data show CDR1 as SNHLY and CDR2 as FYNNEI. V lost 8 bases to trimming and J lost 4 bases, with 13 bases between them. The length of the CDR3 is 13 residues. CDR3 in DNA: TGTGCCAGCCCTTGGCGGGGCGCAGATACGCAGTATTTT. Its protein product is CASPWRGADTQYF. The complete variable domain, with remaining parts taken from reference TRBV2 and TRBJ2-3, reads EPEVTQTPSHQVTQMGQEVILRCVPISNHLYFYWYRQILGQKVEFLVSFYNNEISEKSEIFDDQFSVERPDGSNFTLKIRSTKLEDSAMYFCASPWRGADTQYFGPGTRLTVL.

This rearrangement joins TRBV19 to TRBJ1-1; D uncertain. The V gene's germline CDR1 is LNHDA and CDR2 SQIVND (reference sequence). Between the trimmed V and J ends, which lost 4 bases and 1 base, there was a span of 13 bases. The CDR3 loop spans 15 amino acids. CDR3 sequence (DNA): TGTGCCAGTAGTAGTTCCGGCAAGCCGAACACTGAAGCTTTCTTT. Translation: CASSSSGKPNTEAFF.

The chain combines TRBV20-1 with TRBJ2-5; D perhaps matches TRBD2 (5 bases). The germline CDR1 and CDR2 sequences are DFQATT and SNEGSKA (reference sequence). Trimming shortened V by 5 bases and J by 5 bases, and 9 bases separated the two germline ends. The CDR3 has 11 amino acids. Written as DNA, the CDR3 is TGCAGTGCTTGGAGGTCGGAGACCCAGTACTTC. Residues: CSAWRSETQYF.

The chain couples TRBV30 to TRBJ2-3; 8 positions agree with TRBD2. The germline gives CDR1 GTSNPN, CDR2 SVGIG (reference sequence). CDR3 size: 12 residues. V shed 8 bases and J 4 bases; nucleotides not matched to a gene: 5. CDR3 coding DNA: TGTGCCGTTCGGGGGGGAGCAGATACGCAGTATTTT. It translates to CAVRGGADTQYF.

CDR3 region: CSVDQPLSGTGGDGYTF. CDR3 nucleotide sequence: TGCAGCGTTGACCAGCCCCTTAGCGGGACAGGGGGTGATGGCTACACCTTC. This chain connects TRBV29-1 to TRBJ1-2; 11 bases are shared with TRBD1. There are 17 residues in the CDR3. V was pared by 3 bases and J by 6 bases, with 15 bases of the junction left unmatched. From germline, CDR1 is SQVTM and CDR2 ANQGSEA.

This rearrangement joins TRBV5-1 to TRBJ2-7; 10 nucleotides match TRBD1. Germline CDR1 reads SGHRS; CDR2 reads YFSETQ. V was clipped by 4 bases and J by 3 bases; unmatched bases: 4. The CDR3 contains 14 residues. The CDR3 reads CASSPDRGFYEQYF. CDR3 nucleotides: TGCGCCAGCAGCCCGGACAGGGGGTTCTACGAGCAGTACTTC.

This clone has only a few counts. The CDR3 sequence: CASSDTRTGRKATNEKLFF. DNA of the CDR3: TGTGCCAGCAGCGATACTAGGACAGGAAGGAAAGCAACTAATGAAAAACTGTTTTTT. V is TRBV5-6 and J is TRBJ1-4, with 7 bases that match TRBD1. Germline V gene lookup returns CDR1 SGHDT and CDR2 YYEEEE. The CDR3 contains 19 residues. Trimming cost V 4 bases and J 0 bases; bases outside gene matches: 15.

The V call is TRBV6-1, the J call TRBJ2-7; TRBD2 agrees at 9 bases. Germline V gives CDR1 MNHNS, CDR2 SASEGT. Trimming at V came to 5 bases and at J to 2 bases, leaving 7 bases not matched to a gene. The CDR3 is made up of 15 amino acids. The CDR3 protein is CASSQPRLAAYEQYF. The CDR3 DNA follows: TGTGCCAGCAGTCAACCTCGACTAGCGGCCTACGAGCAGTACTTC.

This sequence joins TRBV5-1 and TRBJ2-1, with TRBD2 matching over 9 bases. Trimming at V came to 4 bases and at J to 2 bases, leaving 4 bases not matched to a gene. Germline-derived CDR1 and CDR2 are SGHRS and YFSETQ. This CDR3 comprises 15 residues. CDR3 bases: TGCGCCAGCAGCCAACTAGCGGGTACCTACAATGAGCAGTTCTTC. Its translation is CASSQLAGTYNEQFF.

The chain combines TRBV5-1 with TRBJ2-1; D is unclear. This CDR3 contains 14 residues. The germline V and J ends were trimmed by 0 bases and 0 bases, with 4 bases remaining between them. The germline V gene has CDR1 SGHRS and CDR2 YFSETQ. CDR3 loop: CASSLAGSYNEQFF. The CDR3 bases are TGCGCCAGCAGCTTGGCGGGCTCCTACAATGAGCAGTTCTTC. Based on the CDR3 plus reference TRBV5-1 and TRBJ2-1, the full variable domain is KAGVTQTPRYLIKTRGQQVTLSCSPISGHRSVSWYQQTPGQGLQFLFEYFSETQRNKGNFPGRFSGRQFSNSRSEMNVSTLELGDSALYLCASSLAGSYNEQFFGPGTRLTVL.

The V gene is TRBV10-1, the J gene TRBJ1-1; D gene unclear. From germline, CDR1 is WNHNN and CDR2 SYGVQD (reference sequence). The V gene lost 0 bases and the J gene lost 6 bases, with 8 bases spanning the gap. This CDR3 contains 13 residues. This CDR3 is CASSESRAAEAFF. The CDR3 DNA reads TGCGCCAGCAGTGAGTCTAGGGCAGCTGAAGCTTTCTTT.